Below, 15 T cell receptor beta chains from the same sample are listed, as sequenced in a study of blood T cell repertoires in COVID-19. Produced via immunoSEQ multiplex PCR; TCRdb's table is partial and in-frame only. The sample lists some 150,000 clones, around 80% seen once, with 8.4% in the top ten. The sequencing input was peripheral blood. These receptor sequences come from a woman in her 70s with acute or convalescent COVID-19.

The J gene is TRBJ1-1, the V gene TRBV2; D not resolved. Germline V gene lookup returns CDR1 SNHLY and CDR2 FYNNEI. The CDR3 is 16 amino acids. Trimming took 1 base from V and 2 from J, leaving 14 bases between them. CDR3 protein: CASSEEGGVGNTEAFF. The CDR3 DNA follows: TGTGCCAGCAGTGAAGAAGGCGGTGTAGGCAACACTGAAGCTTTCTTT.

The chain carries TRBV19 and TRBJ2-1; D remains unclear. Germline assignment: CDR1 LNHDA and CDR2 SQIVND (reference sequence). Trimming shortened V by 5 bases and J by 5 bases, and 13 bases separated the two germline ends. CDR3 size: 14 residues. The CDR3 is CASSHPRWNNEQFF. The CDR3 nucleotides read TGTGCCAGTAGTCATCCCAGGTGGAACAATGAGCAGTTCTTC.

This chain connects TRBV3-1 (or the pseudogene TRBV3-2) to TRBJ2-1, with TRBD1 identical over 10 bases. V gave up 1 base and J gave up 6 bases; unmatched junction bases: 6. The CDR3 length is 16 residues. The V gene's germline CDR1 is LGHDT and CDR2 YNNKEL (reference sequence). The CDR3 DNA sequence: TGTGCCAGCAGCCAAGCTGGGACAGGGGCCCGCAATGAGCAGTTCTTC. It translates to CASSQAGTGARNEQFF.

The chain links TRBV5-1 to TRBJ1-1; D may be TRBD1 (5 bases). Trimming removed 0 bases at V and 4 bases at J, with 10 bases between. This CDR3 has 14 amino acids. Germline V lookup: CDR1 SGHRS, CDR2 YFSETQ. In nucleotides, the CDR3 is TGCGCCAGCAGCTTGGTGGGTGACAGCACTGAAGCTTTCTTT. As protein: CASSLVGDSTEAFF.

The chain recombines TRBV7-9 with TRBJ2-3; 11 bases match TRBD2. Per germline, CDR1 SEHNR and CDR2 FQNEAQ (reference sequence). The CDR3 loop spans 13 amino acids. The J segment lost 13 bases and the V segment lost 1 base, leaving 4 bases of the junction unmatched. This CDR3 is CASSLGLLAGEYF. CDR3 nucleotide sequence: TGTGCCAGCAGCTTAGGTTTACTAGCGGGGGAGTATTTT.

The V call is TRBV11-2, the J call TRBJ2-7; 8 positions agree with TRBD2. Germline lookup yields CDR1 SGHAT and CDR2 FQNNGV. Losses at the gene ends were 5 bases for V and 4 bases for J; bases not matched to a gene: 1. CDR3 size: 12 residues. The CDR3 region has the DNA TGTGCCAGCAGCGCGGGGGGTTACGAGCAGTACTTC. Its protein product is CASSAGGYEQYF.

This sequence joins TRBV27 and TRBJ1-3; D is unresolved. The CDR3 sequence is 15 residues long. Trimming took off 6 bases at V and 2 bases at J, with 14 bases between the two ends. CDR1 MNHEY and CDR2 SMNVEV come from the germline V gene (reference sequence). In nucleotides, the CDR3 is TGTGCCAGCAGCCCCATAGGAGAAACTGGAAACACCATATATTTT. Protein sequence: CASSPIGETGNTIYF.

The rearrangement uses TRBV6-2 or TRBV6-3 and TRBJ2-7, with 7 bases identical to TRBD1. The CDR3 is 17 residues long. Germline CDR1 and CDR2: MNHEY and SVGEGT. Trimming at V came to 1 base and at J to 0 bases, leaving 9 bases not matched to a gene. The CDR3 spells CASSYWPQGSSSYEQYF. The CDR3 DNA follows: TGTGCCAGCAGTTACTGGCCACAGGGGTCGAGCTCCTACGAGCAGTACTTC.

V and J are TRBV7-9 and TRBJ1-2, with D unclear. Trimming pared 6 bases from V and 4 bases from J, leaving 18 bases between. Germline CDR1 reads SEHNR; CDR2 reads FQNEAQ (reference sequence). The CDR3 runs 15 residues. CDR3 residues: CASSFPPSRGYGYTF. Written as DNA, the CDR3 is TGTGCCAGCAGTTTCCCCCCCAGCCGAGGCTATGGCTACACCTTC.

The chain uses TRBV19 and TRBJ2-3; 12 nucleotides match TRBD2. Germline CDR1 reads LNHDA; CDR2 reads SQIVND (reference sequence). The CDR3 extends over 16 amino acids. V lost 6 bases and J lost 4; bases outside the gene matches: 8. CDR3 sequence: CASRTSGSSSSDTQYF. The DNA of the CDR3 is TGTGCCAGTAGGACTAGCGGGAGTTCTTCTTCAGATACGCAGTATTTT.

The chain joins TRBV20-1 to TRBJ2-7; possibly TRBD2 for D (6 bases). The germline CDR1 and CDR2 sequences are DFQATT and SNEGSKA (reference sequence). CDR3 length equals 11 residues. Between the trimmed V and J ends, which lost 6 bases and 4 bases, there was a span of 10 bases. CDR3: CSARREYEQYF. In nucleotides, the CDR3 is TGCAGTGCAAGACGGGAGTACGAGCAGTACTTC.

The chain is built from TRBV6-6 and TRBJ1-4; 7 positions agree with TRBD1. The CDR3 sequence is 14 residues long. Trimming at V came to 5 bases and at J to 8 bases, leaving 8 bases not matched to a gene. Germline V gene lookup returns CDR1 MNHNY and CDR2 SVGAGI (reference sequence). CDR3: CASSIYRGREKLFF. In DNA, the CDR3 is TGTGCCAGCAGTATCTACAGGGGAAGGGAAAAACTGTTTTTT.

The chain links TRBV15 to TRBJ2-1, with a possible D match to TRBD2 (5 bases). Trimming removed 1 base at V and 0 bases at J, with 13 bases between. This CDR3 spans 17 amino acids. CDR1 and CDR2 (germline): LNHNV, YYDKDF (reference sequence). The DNA of the CDR3 is TGTGCCACCAGCAGAGGGACTCTAGCTAGCTCCTACAATGAGCAGTTCTTC. Translation: CATSRGTLASSYNEQFF.

This sequence joins TRBV7-2 and TRBJ2-1, with 10 nucleotides matching TRBD2. The CDR3 sequence is 17 residues long. V dropped 5 bases and J dropped 6; count of bases not matched to a gene: 13. CDR1 is SGHTA, CDR2 FQGNSA, per germline. CDR3 DNA: TGTGCCAGCAGCCTAAATAAAGGACTAGCGGTCTCCAATGAGCAGTTCTTC. It codes for CASSLNKGLAVSNEQFF.

The chain recombines TRBV10-2 with TRBJ2-2; tentative D call: TRBD2 (6 bases). V gave up 6 bases and J gave up 1 base, with 6 bases separating them. The germline gives CDR1 WSHSY, CDR2 SAAADI. This CDR3 is 13 amino acids long. The CDR3 DNA sequence: TGCGCCAGCAGCGGGAGGAACACCGGGGAGCTGTTTTTT. Protein: CASSGRNTGELFF.